This TCR beta chain was documented in a study of vaccination effects on CD4 cells after COVID-19. The wider study: Samples that were drawn after vaccination came a median of 72 days after the second dose.

The V end lost 1 base, the J end lost 8 bases, and 12 bases lay between the germline ends. Germline assignment: CDR1 LNHDA and CDR2 SQIVND (reference sequence). This CDR3 contains 14 residues. This clone was seen more than once but under ten times. Antigen: not known. CD4+ T cells specific for antigen were expanded with viral peptide pools by the ViraFEST assay before sequencing. Following culture for approximately 11 days, CD4+ T cells were isolated. Participants were vaccinated with two doses of either the BNT162b2 or mRNA-1273 vaccine. Profiling relied on immunoSEQ multiplex PCR, and the TCRdb table lists in-frame clones only, not all of them. The sample consists of around 30,000 clones, roughly two thirds of them appearing once. Findings and limits, study-wide: Late post-vaccination samples showed marked contraction of infection- and vaccine-induced clones.

This receptor was identified in a human donor who received a COVID-19 vaccine. The chain uses TRBV19 and TRBJ2-1; possibly TRBD1 for D (5 bases). The sample consisted of CD4+ T cells from PBMCs cultured with HCoV-229E spike peptides, taken after COVID-19 vaccination. This chain's CDR3 is CASSIATPRDEQFF. In nucleotides, the CDR3 is TGTGCCAGTAGTATAGCAACTCCCAGGGATGAGCAGTTCTTC.